These T cell receptor beta chains were read from a single sample in a study of regulatory T cells in long-lasting Graves disease. From the multiplex PCR reads, TCRdb called clonotypes with MiXCR, one entry per CDR3 protein. This sample has 400,000 to 450,000 distinct CDR3 sequences, with about a sixth found just once. This sample also belongs to another study, concerning T cells in Graves' hyperthyroidism and ophthalmopathy.

Sample: peripheral blood mononuclear cells (PBMCs), taken at new diagnosis, from a patient treated with antithyroid drugs. The source is a woman in her 30s with Graves disease. Each CDR3 is given with its conserved first and last residue. Each record gives: clone size, D gene, J gene, V gene, CDR3 DNA, CDR3 protein. A D gene is named only where the DNA matches it firmly. Only part of the rows carry a size: once, few, many, or a class if the clone is expanded.

NA	TRBD1	TRBJ2-7	TRBV28	TGTGCCAGCAGTTTCGCAGGGGGCCCCTACGAGCAGTACTTC	CASSFAGGPYEQYF
few	NA	TRBJ2-7	TRBV20-1	TGCAGTGCTAGAGATGGCTACAGTCAGACCTACGAGCAGTACTTC	CSARDGYSQTYEQYF
many	TRBD1	TRBJ2-3	TRBV6-1	TGTGCCAGCAGGCCCGGGGGACCTCCGGGACAGGGAGTTAAAGATACGCAGTATTTT	CASRPGGPPGQGVKDTQYF
few	NA	TRBJ2-7	TRBV20-1	TGCAGTGTGGGCGGGGCCTACGAGCAGTACTTC	CSVGGAYEQYF
few	NA	TRBJ2-3	TRBV10-3	TGTGCCATAGGGGACTCTAGTCGTGCTACGCAGTATTTT	CAIGDSSRATQYF
NA	NA	TRBJ1-4	TRBV27	TGTGCCAGCACAGGGTCTCGTGAAAAACTGTTTTTT	CASTGSREKLFF
many	NA	TRBJ2-2	TRBV2	TGTGCCAGCAGTGAAATCGAACAGGTGTCCACCGGGGAGCTGTTTTTT	CASSEIEQVSTGELFF
many	NA	TRBJ2-7	TRBV6-5	TGTGCCAGCAGTTTCGGAGTCAGGGGATCCTACGAGCAGTACTTC	CASSFGVRGSYEQYF
many	NA	TRBJ2-2	TRBV20-1	TGCAGTTCGACCGGGACCAGGGGTCTCACCGGGGAGCTGTTTTTT	CSSTGTRGLTGELFF
few	NA	TRBJ1-1	TRBV19	TGTGCCAGTAGGCGGCAGGGGCCCGGGGTCACTGAAGCTTTCTTT	CASRRQGPGVTEAFF
many	TRBD1	TRBJ2-3	TRBV27	TGTGCCAGCAGTTTAGGACAGGGTAGCACAGATACGCAGTATTTT	CASSLGQGSTDTQYF
NA	TRBD1	TRBJ2-6	TRBV19	TGTGCCAGTAGTATGCGGACAGGGAGGCCTGGGGCCAACGTCCTGACTTTC	CASSMRTGRPGANVLTF
many	NA	TRBJ1-1	TRBV29-1	TGCAGCGTTGAGGGGACCGACATTGTTATGAACACTGAAGCTTTCTTT	CSVEGTDIVMNTEAFF
few	NA	TRBJ1-4	TRBV5-1	TGCGCCAGCAGCCCCGACAAGGTGCTTCTTAATGAAAAACTGTTTTTT	CASSPDKVLLNEKLFF
NA	TRBD1	TRBJ1-2	TRBV18	TGTGCCAGCTCACCGGGGACAGGGGTTCGCAACTATGGCTACACCTTC	CASSPGTGVRNYGYTF
NA	TRBD2	TRBJ2-7	TRBV11-2	TGTGCCAGCAGCTACCGGACTAGCAGCTCCTACGAGCAGTACTTC	CASSYRTSSSYEQYF
NA	TRBD2	TRBJ2-1	TRBV2	TGTGCCAGCAGTGAACTAGCGGGGATCAATGAGCAGTTCTTC	CASSELAGINEQFF
many	NA	TRBJ2-1	TRBV3-1	TGTGCCAGCAGCCAAGCTGGGGGAAGCGAGCAGTTCTTC	CASSQAGGSEQFF
NA	TRBD1	TRBJ2-2	TRBV6-2/TRBV6-3	TGTGCCAGCAGACCAGGGACAGGGGCGCCCACCGGGGAGCTGTTTTTT	CASRPGTGAPTGELFF
NA	NA	TRBJ2-1	TRBV5-1	TGCGCCAGCAGCGTGACGGTCGTCAATGAGCAGTTCTTC	CASSVTVVNEQFF
once	NA	TRBJ2-1	TRBV29-1	TGCAGCGTTGAAGAGGGCAGCTTAAACAATGAGCAGTTCTTC	CSVEEGSLNNEQFF
few	NA	TRBJ2-7	TRBV2	TGTGCCAAGACTCAACAGGTGAACTCCTACGAGCAGTACTTC	CAKTQQVNSYEQYF
many	NA	TRBJ2-7	TRBV27	TGTGCCAGCAGTTCCAGCGGGCTCCTCCTAAACGAGCAGTACTTC	CASSSSGLLLNEQYF
NA	NA	TRBJ2-1	TRBV19	TGTGCCAGTAGTATAGTAGGGGCCGGGGGGCTTAGCTCCTACAATGAGCAGTTCTTC	CASSIVGAGGLSSYNEQFF
many	TRBD2	TRBJ2-3	TRBV5-5	TGTGCCAGCAGCTTGAGTGGACTAGCGGGAGCAGATACGCAGTATTTT	CASSLSGLAGADTQYF
many	NA	TRBJ2-5	TRBV7-8	TGTGCCAGCAGCCCTAGACGGACTTTGGAGCCCCAGTACTTC	CASSPRRTLEPQYF
many	NA	TRBJ1-1	TRBV27	TGTGCCAGCAGCCCAGGGGTCGGTGGCACTGAAGCTTTCTTT	CASSPGVGGTEAFF
NA	NA	TRBJ1-5	TRBV6-1	TGTGCCAGCACCCCAAAAAGGTCCAGCTTCGAGATGCCCCAGCATTTT	CASTPKRSSFEMPQHF
many	NA	TRBJ1-1	TRBV10-3	TGTGCCATCAGTGGTGTGGGTAGGAGTGAAGCTTTCTTT	CAISGVGRSEAFF
NA	TRBD2	TRBJ2-1	TRBV7-2	TGTGCCAGCAGCTTAACGGGAAGCGGGAGACCCTACAATGGGCAGTTCTTC	CASSLTGSGRPYNGQFF
NA	TRBD2	TRBJ2-3	TRBV10-3	TGTGCCATCAGGGGGTCCGTACGTAGCGGGAGGGAAGCAGATACGCAGTATTTT	CAIRGSVRSGREADTQYF
NA	NA	TRBJ2-7	TRBV14	TGTGCCAGCAGCCGAGGAGGAGGGTCCTCCAATTCCTACGAGCAGTACTTC	CASSRGGGSSNSYEQYF
NA	TRBD2	TRBJ2-5	TRBV18	TGTGCCAGCTCACCAGGGACTAACGTAGAGACCCAGTACTTC	CASSPGTNVETQYF
many	NA	TRBJ1-1	TRBV5-6	TGTGCCAGCAGCCCGACAGGTTTGAACACTGAAGCTTTCTTT	CASSPTGLNTEAFF
many	TRBD1	TRBJ1-6	TRBV5-5	TGTGCCAGCAGCTCCTCTGGACAGGGTAATTCACCCCTCCACTTT	CASSSSGQGNSPLHF
few	TRBD1	TRBJ1-1	TRBV28	TGTGCCAGCAGTTTCGGGACAGACATGAACACTGAAGCTTTCTTT	CASSFGTDMNTEAFF
NA	TRBD1	TRBJ2-5	TRBV28	TGTGCCAGCAGTTTGACCCACAGGGGGGAGACCCAGTACTTC	CASSLTHRGETQYF
NA	NA	TRBJ1-1	TRBV18	TGTGCCAGCTCACCTTGGAGGGTAGGGGTAATGAACACTGAAGCTTTCTTT	CASSPWRVGVMNTEAFF
many	TRBD1	TRBJ1-2	TRBV5-1	TGCGCCAGCAGCTGGGACAGGGGTTACTATGGCTACACCTTC	CASSWDRGYYGYTF
many	TRBD1	TRBJ2-7	TRBV3-1	TGTGCCAGCAGCCAGGAACAGGGGAGCTCCTACGAGCAGTACTTC	CASSQEQGSSYEQYF
few	TRBD1	TRBJ2-7	TRBV25-1	TGTGCCAGCAGTGGCCCACCCACTCGGGACAGGGTATTCTACGAGCAGTACTTC	CASSGPPTRDRVFYEQYF
NA	NA	TRBJ1-6	TRBV6-5	TGTGCCAGCAGTTACTCGCTGGATTCACCCCTCCACTTT	CASSYSLDSPLHF
NA	TRBD2	TRBJ2-2	TRBV6-1	TGTGCCAGCAGTGAAGCGAGGACTAGCGGCGACACCGGGGAGCTGTTTTTT	CASSEARTSGDTGELFF
NA	TRBD1	TRBJ1-1	TRBV11-2	TGTGCCAGCAGCTTCAGGGGGGCTGGCACTGAAGCTTTCTTT	CASSFRGAGTEAFF
few	NA	TRBJ1-6	TRBV20-1	TGCAGTGCTAGGATACGGGATTCACCCCTCCACTTT	CSARIRDSPLHF
NA	NA	TRBJ2-5	TRBV11-2	TGTGCCAGCAGCTCAAGTACAGCGTACCAAGAGACCCAGTACTTC	CASSSSTAYQETQYF
many	TRBD2	TRBJ2-1	TRBV12-5	TGTGCTAGTGCTCCCAGCGGGAGTCTTGCCTACAATGAGCAGTTCTTC	CASAPSGSLAYNEQFF
many	TRBD1	TRBJ2-7	TRBV29-1	TGCAGCGCAACCGGGACAGGCTACGAGCAGTACTTC	CSATGTGYEQYF
many	TRBD2	TRBJ2-1	TRBV7-8	TGTGCCAGCAGTTCGCGACTAGCGCCGGAGCATGAGCAGTTCTTC	CASSSRLAPEHEQFF
many	TRBD1	TRBJ2-7	TRBV5-1	TGCGCCAGCAGGCGGACAGGGGGCCCCTACGAGCAGTACTTC	CASRRTGGPYEQYF
NA	TRBD2	TRBJ2-3	TRBV6-2/TRBV6-3	TGTGCCAGCAGTTGGGGGACTAGCGGGAGGGCCACAGATACGCAGTATTTT	CASSWGTSGRATDTQYF
many	NA	TRBJ1-2	TRBV18	TGTGCCAGCTCATTAGGGGTGGTGGATGGCTACACCTTC	CASSLGVVDGYTF
few	TRBD1	TRBJ1-4	TRBV6-1	TGTGCCGTCCAGGGGGAGGAAGAAAAACTGTTTTTT	CAVQGEEEKLFF
few	NA	TRBJ2-1	TRBV12-3/TRBV12-4	TGTGCCAGCAGGCCAACTAGGTCTTACAATGAGCAGTTCTTC	CASRPTRSYNEQFF
few	NA	TRBJ2-4	TRBV2	TGTGCCAGCAGTGAATCAGTTTTAATAACCAAAAACATTCAGTACTTC	CASSESVLITKNIQYF
NA	NA	TRBJ2-7	TRBV20-1	TGCAGTGCCGACAACTTAGCGGAATCTCACTACGAGCAGTACTTC	CSADNLAESHYEQYF
few	TRBD2	TRBJ2-7	TRBV10-3	TGTGCCATCAGTGTCTCTAGCGGGAGGCGCTACGAGCAGTACTTC	CAISVSSGRRYEQYF